This record looks at one T cell receptor (beta chain) sequence and its context. No antigen is known for it. The V and J ends lost 3 bases and 0 bases respectively, with 18 bases between them. Germline CDR1 reads MNHEY; CDR2 reads SMNVEV (reference sequence). The CDR3 contains 19 residues. Authors of the study amplified TCR beta CDR3 regions from RNA transcripts. An initial round of RT-PCR targeting the TCR CDR3 relied on the HTBI primer set. MiXCR was run by TCRdb on the multiplex PCR reads, yielding one entry per CDR3 protein. The sample lists nearly 600,000 distinct CDR3 sequences, about 15% seen once, with approximately 5.7% in the top ten. This record belongs to a study of T cells in Graves' hyperthyroidism and ophthalmopathy. Study-wide results and limits: A 13 V-J signature model discriminated ophthalmopathy versus stable hyperthyroidism. Before onset, ophthalmopathy was predicted by the model a median 6.5 months earlier.

In making diagnoses, clinical symptoms, serum thyroxine and TRAb, thyroid ultrasound and orbital computed tomography were all used. The source is a young woman with Graves' hyperthyroidism that later progressed to Graves' ophthalmopathy. Sequences were obtained from blood. This chain connects TRBV27 to TRBJ1-6; D possibly corresponds to TRBD1 (5 bases). For the CDR3, the DNA is TGTGCCAGCAGTTTGGACGGGACGTACCCGAGCTCCTATAATTCACCCCTCCACTTT. Translating it yields CASSLDGTYPSSYNSPLHF.